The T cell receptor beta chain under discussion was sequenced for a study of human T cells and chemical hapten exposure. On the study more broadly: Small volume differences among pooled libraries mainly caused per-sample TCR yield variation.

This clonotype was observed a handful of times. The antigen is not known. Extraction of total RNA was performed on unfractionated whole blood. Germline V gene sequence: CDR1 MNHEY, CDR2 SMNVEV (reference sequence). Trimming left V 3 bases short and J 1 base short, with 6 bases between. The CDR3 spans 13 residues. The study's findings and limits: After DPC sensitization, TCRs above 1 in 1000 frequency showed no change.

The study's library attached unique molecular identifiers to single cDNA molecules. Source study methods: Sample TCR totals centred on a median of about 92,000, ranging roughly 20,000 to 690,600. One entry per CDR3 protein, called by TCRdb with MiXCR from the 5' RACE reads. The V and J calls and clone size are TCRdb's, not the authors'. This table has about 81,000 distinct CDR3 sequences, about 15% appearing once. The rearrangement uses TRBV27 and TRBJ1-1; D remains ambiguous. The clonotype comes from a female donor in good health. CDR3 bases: TGTGCCAGCAGTTTCGCCCCGAACACTGAAGCTTTCTTT. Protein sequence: CASSFAPNTEAFF.